This is a list of T cell receptor beta chains from one sample in a study of T-cell memory formation after mild COVID-19. TCRdb reprocessed the 5' RACE reads via MiXCR and lists one record per CDR3 protein. The sample records around 370,000 distinct CDR3 sequences, roughly 21% being singletons. Material for sequencing was PBMCs or a T cell subset sorted from them (not recorded which). Receptors were obtained from an adult woman who had mild COVID-19 (a few samples of this study predate the infection). Cell type and time point are not known. Each CDR3 is given with its conserved first and last residue. A D gene is named only where the DNA matches it firmly. Clone size is given for some rows only: seen once, a few or many times, or a class if the clone is expanded.

D gene,V gene,J gene,clone size,CDR3 length,CDR3 protein,CDR3 DNA
TRBD2,TRBV7-9,TRBJ2-3,-,14,CASSPGAGGDTQYF,TGTGCCAGCAGCCCGGGAGCGGGGGGAGATACGCAGTATTTT
-,TRBV13,TRBJ2-1,-,15,CASSLVQVAENEQFF,TGTGCCAGCAGCTTAGTTCAGGTAGCGGAGAATGAGCAGTTCTTC
TRBD2,TRBV20-1,TRBJ2-7,-,15,CSATPILAGPYEQYF,TGCAGTGCTACTCCGATACTAGCGGGACCCTACGAGCAGTACTTC
TRBD1,TRBV12-3/TRBV12-4,TRBJ1-1,few,18,CASSLARGQTGENTEAFF,TGTGCCAGCAGTTTAGCGCGGGGACAGACAGGGGAGAACACTGAAGCTTTCTTT
-,TRBV7-8,TRBJ2-4,few,16,CASSLAGGLAKNIQYF,TGTGCCAGCAGCTTAGCGGGGGGTCTAGCCAAAAACATTCAGTACTTC
-,TRBV7-6,TRBJ2-6,few,16,CASSLLASSGANVLTF,TGTGCCAGCAGCTTATTGGCTTCCTCTGGGGCCAACGTCCTGACTTTC
-,TRBV2,TRBJ1-2,-,15,CASYSTGPGNYGYTF,TGTGCCAGCTACTCTACAGGCCCGGGGAACTATGGCTACACCTTC
TRBD1,TRBV11-2,TRBJ2-7,-,15,CASSLARDRLYEQYF,TGTGCCAGCAGCTTAGCCCGGGACAGGTTATACGAGCAGTACTTC
-,TRBV5-1,TRBJ2-7,-,14,CASSFLDSSYEQYF,TGCGCCAGCAGCTTCCTGGACAGCTCCTACGAGCAGTACTTC
-,TRBV5-4,TRBJ2-7,few,15,CASSFSGKSSYEQYF,TGTGCCAGCAGCTTTAGCGGCAAGAGCTCCTACGAGCAGTACTTC
-,TRBV4-3,TRBJ1-1,few,12,CASSHSDRIAFF,TGCGCCAGCAGCCATTCCGACAGGATCGCTTTCTTT
-,TRBV20-1,TRBJ2-5,-,12,CSAHGLAGTQYF,TGCAGTGCTCATGGACTCGCGGGGACCCAGTACTTC
-,TRBV20-1,TRBJ2-2,few,13,CSARKGNTGELFF,TGCAGTGCTAGAAAGGGGAACACCGGGGAGCTGTTTTTT
-,TRBV7-9,TRBJ2-3,few,14,CASSLVLGPDTQYF,TGTGCCAGCAGCTTAGTTCTGGGGCCGGATACGCAGTATTTT
TRBD1,TRBV6-2/TRBV6-3,TRBJ1-1,-,15,CASSYWGQGDTEAFF,TGTGCCAGCAGTTATTGGGGACAGGGTGACACTGAAGCTTTCTTT
TRBD2,TRBV12-3/TRBV12-4,TRBJ2-7,-,14,CASSKAGFDYEQYF,TGTGCCAGCAGTAAAGCGGGATTCGACTACGAGCAGTACTTC
-,TRBV12-3/TRBV12-4,TRBJ2-7,-,13,CASSFTSPYEQYF,TGTGCCAGCAGTTTCACCTCTCCCTACGAGCAGTACTTC
-,TRBV20-1,TRBJ2-3,few,14,CSASGGASTDTQYF,TGCAGTGCTAGCGGGGGAGCTAGCACAGATACGCAGTATTTT
-,TRBV29-1,TRBJ2-3,many,15,CSADPTAGYTDTQYF,TGCAGCGCCGACCCAACGGCAGGCTACACAGATACGCAGTATTTT
-,TRBV11-2,TRBJ1-6,-,14,CASSAGTFNSPLHF,TGTGCCAGCAGCGCTGGGACTTTTAATTCACCCCTCCACTTT
-,TRBV10-3,TRBJ2-7,-,15,CAISRAGTQAHEQYF,TGTGCCATCAGTAGAGCCGGGACTCAGGCCCACGAGCAGTACTTC
-,TRBV9,TRBJ2-3,-,14,CASSGTPDPYTQYF,TGTGCCAGCAGCGGGACCCCGGATCCCTATACGCAGTATTTT
-,TRBV9,TRBJ1-2,few,15,CASSVDGMLDAGYTF,TGTGCCAGCAGCGTAGACGGCATGCTCGACGCTGGCTACACCTTC
-,TRBV15,TRBJ2-4,few,14,CATSRDLAKNIQYF,TGTGCCACCAGCCGGGACTTAGCCAAAAACATTCAGTACTTC
-,TRBV4-2,TRBJ2-1,few,15,CASSQDFVGRTEQFF,TGTGCCAGCAGCCAAGATTTCGTGGGTAGGACTGAGCAGTTCTTC
-,TRBV12-3/TRBV12-4,TRBJ1-4,few,14,CASSLARPEEKLFF,TGTGCCAGCAGTTTAGCTCGGCCGGAAGAAAAACTGTTTTTT
-,TRBV12-3/TRBV12-4,TRBJ1-1,-,13,CASTALPTGEAFF,TGTGCCAGCACCGCCCTACCGACAGGTGAAGCTTTCTTT
-,TRBV5-5,TRBJ2-2,many,15,CASSPIQGPTGELFF,TGTGCCAGCAGCCCCATACAGGGTCCCACCGGGGAGCTGTTTTTT
-,TRBV12-3/TRBV12-4,TRBJ2-5,few,15,CASSVTGEYQETQYF,TGTGCCAGCAGTGTGACAGGTGAATACCAAGAGACCCAGTACTTC
-,TRBV18,TRBJ1-3,-,15,CASSPRSTPGNTIYF,TGTGCCAGCTCACCCCGGTCGACACCTGGAAACACCATATATTTT
-,TRBV4-1,TRBJ2-1,few,14,CASSQVAGEGEQFF,TGCGCCAGCAGCCAAGTGGCCGGGGAAGGGGAGCAGTTCTTC
-,TRBV5-4,TRBJ2-5,few,15,CASSSRQVGQETQYF,TGTGCCAGCAGTTCAAGACAGGTTGGGCAAGAGACCCAGTACTTC
-,TRBV9,TRBJ1-2,-,14,CASSVSSALYGYTF,TGTGCCAGCAGCGTATCGTCGGCCCTCTATGGCTACACCTTC
TRBD1,TRBV12-3/TRBV12-4,TRBJ1-5,few,14,CASSFLGGSQPQHF,TGTGCCAGCAGTTTTTTAGGGGGCAGTCAGCCCCAGCATTTT
-,TRBV12-3/TRBV12-4,TRBJ2-5,-,13,CASRGARLKAQYF,TGTGCCAGCAGAGGGGCCAGGTTAAAGGCCCAGTACTTC